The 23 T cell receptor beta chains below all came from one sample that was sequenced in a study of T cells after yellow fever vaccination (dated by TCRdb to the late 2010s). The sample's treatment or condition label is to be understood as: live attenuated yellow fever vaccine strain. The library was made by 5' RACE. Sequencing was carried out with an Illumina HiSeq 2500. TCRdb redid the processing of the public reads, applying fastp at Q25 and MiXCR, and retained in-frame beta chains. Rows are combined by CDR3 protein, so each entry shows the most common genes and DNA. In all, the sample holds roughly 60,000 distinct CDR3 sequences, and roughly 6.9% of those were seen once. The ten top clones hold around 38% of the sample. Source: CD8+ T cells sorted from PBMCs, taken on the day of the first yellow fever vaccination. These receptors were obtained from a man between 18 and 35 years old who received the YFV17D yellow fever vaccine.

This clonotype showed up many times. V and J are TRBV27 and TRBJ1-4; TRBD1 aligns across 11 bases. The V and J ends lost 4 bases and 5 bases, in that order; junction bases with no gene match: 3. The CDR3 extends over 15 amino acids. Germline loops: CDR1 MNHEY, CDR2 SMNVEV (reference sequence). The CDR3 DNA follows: TGTGCCAGCAGTTCGGACAGGGGGCAAAATGAAAAACTGTTTTTT. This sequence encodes CASSSDRGQNEKLFF.

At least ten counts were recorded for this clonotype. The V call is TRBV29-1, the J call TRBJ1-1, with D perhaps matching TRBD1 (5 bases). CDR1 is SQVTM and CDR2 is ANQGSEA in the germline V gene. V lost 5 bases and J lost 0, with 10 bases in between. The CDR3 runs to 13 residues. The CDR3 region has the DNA TGCAGCGTTACGGACATCTTGAACACTGAAGCTTTCTTT. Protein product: CSVTDILNTEAFF.

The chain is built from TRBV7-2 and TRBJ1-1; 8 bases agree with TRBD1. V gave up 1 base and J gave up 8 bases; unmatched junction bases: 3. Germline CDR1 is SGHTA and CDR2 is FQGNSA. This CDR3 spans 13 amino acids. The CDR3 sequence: CASSLGTGFEAFF. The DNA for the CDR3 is TGTGCCAGCAGCTTAGGGACAGGGTTCGAAGCTTTCTTT.

The CDR3 DNA reads as TGTGCCAGCAGTGACTGGGCAGGGGGCGCCGAGGGCTACACCTTC. As protein: CASSDWAGGAEGYTF. The rearrangement uses TRBV6-4 and TRBJ1-2; 8 positions agree with TRBD1. Germline V gene sequence: CDR1 MRHNA, CDR2 SNTAGT. J lost 8 bases, V lost 1 base, and 9 bases had no gene match. This CDR3 is 15 amino acids long.

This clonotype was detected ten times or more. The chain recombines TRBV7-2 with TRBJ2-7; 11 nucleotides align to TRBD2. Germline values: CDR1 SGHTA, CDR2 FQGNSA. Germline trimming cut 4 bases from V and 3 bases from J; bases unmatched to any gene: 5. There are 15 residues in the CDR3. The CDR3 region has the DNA TGTGCCAGCAGCTCCCTAGCGGGGGGTGTCTACGAGCAGTACTTC. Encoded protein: CASSSLAGGVYEQYF.

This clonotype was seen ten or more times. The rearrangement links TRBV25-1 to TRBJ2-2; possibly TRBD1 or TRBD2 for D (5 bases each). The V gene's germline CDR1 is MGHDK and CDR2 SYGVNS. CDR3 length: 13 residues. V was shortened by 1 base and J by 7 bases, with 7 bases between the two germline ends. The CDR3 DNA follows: TGTGCCAGCAGTGAATCTGGGGGCGGGGAGCTGTTTTTT. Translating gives CASSESGGGELFF.

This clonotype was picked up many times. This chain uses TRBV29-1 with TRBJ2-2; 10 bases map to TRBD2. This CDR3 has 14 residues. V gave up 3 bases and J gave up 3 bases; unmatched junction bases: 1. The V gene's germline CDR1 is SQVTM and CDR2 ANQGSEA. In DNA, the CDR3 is TGCAGCGTTGACAGCGGGGGGGACACCGGGGAGCTGTTTTTT. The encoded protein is CSVDSGGDTGELFF.

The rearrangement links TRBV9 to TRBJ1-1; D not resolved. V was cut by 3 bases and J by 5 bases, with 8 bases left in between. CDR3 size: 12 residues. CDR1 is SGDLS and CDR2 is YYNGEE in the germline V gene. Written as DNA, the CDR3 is TGTGCCAGCAGCGCCGGACCGACTGAAGCTTTCTTT. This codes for CASSAGPTEAFF.

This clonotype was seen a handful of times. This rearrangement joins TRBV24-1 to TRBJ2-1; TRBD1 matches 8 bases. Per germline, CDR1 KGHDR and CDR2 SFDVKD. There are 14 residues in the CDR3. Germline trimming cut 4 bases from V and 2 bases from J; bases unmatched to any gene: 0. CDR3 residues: CATSEQGAYNEQFF. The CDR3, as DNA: TGTGCCACCAGTGAACAGGGGGCCTACAATGAGCAGTTCTTC.

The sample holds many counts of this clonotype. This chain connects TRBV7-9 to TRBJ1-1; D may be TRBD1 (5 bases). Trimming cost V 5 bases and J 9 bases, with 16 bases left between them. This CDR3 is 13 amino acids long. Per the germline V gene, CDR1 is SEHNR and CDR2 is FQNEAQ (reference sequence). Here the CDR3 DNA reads TGTGCCAGCAGCGCACAGGAAGATGATAAAGCTTTCTTT. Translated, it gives CASSAQEDDKAFF.

CDR3 loop: CASSLEPQGAVGETQYF. CDR3 coding DNA: TGTGCCAGCAGCTTGGAACCACAGGGGGCGGTGGGCGAGACCCAGTACTTC. The V and J genes are TRBV5-5 and TRBJ2-5, with 9 nucleotides matching TRBD1. CDR1 is SGHKS and CDR2 is YYEKEE in the germline V gene (reference sequence). V shed 0 bases and J 5 bases; nucleotides not matched to a gene: 11. There are 17 residues in the CDR3.

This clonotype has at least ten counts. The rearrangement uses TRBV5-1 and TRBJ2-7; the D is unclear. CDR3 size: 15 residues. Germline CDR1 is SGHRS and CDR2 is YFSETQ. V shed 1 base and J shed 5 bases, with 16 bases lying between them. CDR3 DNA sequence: TGCGCCAGCAGCTTGTCAATCCCACCGTGGGACGAGCAGTACTTC. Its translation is CASSLSIPPWDEQYF.

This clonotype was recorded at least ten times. CDR3 bases: TGTGCCAGCAGCTTGGAGGGCCCTACAGATACGCAGTATTTT. Its translation is CASSLEGPTDTQYF. V and J are TRBV5-4 and TRBJ2-3, with D uncertain. This CDR3 is 14 amino acids long. Germline CDR1 is SGHNT and CDR2 is YYREEE (reference sequence). V lost 0 bases and J lost 3, with 8 bases in between.

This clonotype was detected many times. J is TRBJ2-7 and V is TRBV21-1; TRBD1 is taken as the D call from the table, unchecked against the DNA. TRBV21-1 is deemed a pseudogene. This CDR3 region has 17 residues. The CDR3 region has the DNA TGTGCCAGCAGCAAAGACCTAATAGTCGGACAGGGCTTCGAGCAGTACGTC. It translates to CASSKDLIVGQGFEQYV.

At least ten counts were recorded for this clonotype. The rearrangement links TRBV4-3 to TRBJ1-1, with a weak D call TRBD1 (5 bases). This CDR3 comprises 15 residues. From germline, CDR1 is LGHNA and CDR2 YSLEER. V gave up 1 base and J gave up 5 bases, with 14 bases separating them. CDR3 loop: CASSQGEGFGTEAFF. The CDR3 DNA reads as TGCGCCAGCAGCCAAGGCGAGGGGTTCGGGACTGAAGCTTTCTTT.

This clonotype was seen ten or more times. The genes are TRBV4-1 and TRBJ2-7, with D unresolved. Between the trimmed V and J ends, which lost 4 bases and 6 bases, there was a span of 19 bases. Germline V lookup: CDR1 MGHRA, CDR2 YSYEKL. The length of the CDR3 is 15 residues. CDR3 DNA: TGCGCCAGCAGCCCCGGATCGTCCCTTGGGTCCGAGCAGTACTTC. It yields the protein CASSPGSSLGSEQYF.

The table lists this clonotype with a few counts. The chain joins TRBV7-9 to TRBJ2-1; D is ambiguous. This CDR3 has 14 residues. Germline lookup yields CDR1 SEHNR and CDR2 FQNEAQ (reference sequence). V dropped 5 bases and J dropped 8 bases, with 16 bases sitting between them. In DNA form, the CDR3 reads TGTGCCAGCAGCCCAACCACGGGCGTGCATGAGCAGTTCTTC. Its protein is CASSPTTGVHEQFF.

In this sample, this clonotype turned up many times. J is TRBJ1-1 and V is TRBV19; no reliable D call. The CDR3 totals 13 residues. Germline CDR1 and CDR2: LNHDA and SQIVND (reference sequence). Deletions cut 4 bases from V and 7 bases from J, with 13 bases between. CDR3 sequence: CASSTGRVNEAFF. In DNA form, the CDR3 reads TGTGCCAGTAGTACGGGGAGGGTTAATGAAGCTTTCTTT.

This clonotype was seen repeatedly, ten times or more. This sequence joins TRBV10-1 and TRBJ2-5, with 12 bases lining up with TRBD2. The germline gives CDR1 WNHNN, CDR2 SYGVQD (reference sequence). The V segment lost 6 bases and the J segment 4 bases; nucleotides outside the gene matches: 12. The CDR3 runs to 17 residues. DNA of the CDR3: TGCGCCAGCAGCAGGACTAGCGGGGAGAAAGGGGGAGAGACCCAGTACTTC. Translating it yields CASSRTSGEKGGETQYF.

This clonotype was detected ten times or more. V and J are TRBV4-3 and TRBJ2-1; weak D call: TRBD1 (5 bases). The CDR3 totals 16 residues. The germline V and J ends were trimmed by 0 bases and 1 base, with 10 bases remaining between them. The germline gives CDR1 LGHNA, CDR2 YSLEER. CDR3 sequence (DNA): TGCGCCAGCAGCCAAGATTTATCAGGGTCCTACAATGAGCAGTTCTTC. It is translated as CASSQDLSGSYNEQFF.

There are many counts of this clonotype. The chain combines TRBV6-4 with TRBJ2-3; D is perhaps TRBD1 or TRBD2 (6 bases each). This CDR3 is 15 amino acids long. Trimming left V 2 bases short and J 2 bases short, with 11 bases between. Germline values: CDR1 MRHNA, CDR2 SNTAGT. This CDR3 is CASSDNGGATDTQYF. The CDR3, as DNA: TGTGCCAGCAGTGACAACGGGGGCGCCACAGATACGCAGTATTTT.

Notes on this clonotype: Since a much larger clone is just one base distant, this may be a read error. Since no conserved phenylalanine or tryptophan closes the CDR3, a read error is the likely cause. The chain's CDR3 is CSVESNEQFL. CDR3 in DNA: TGCAGCGTTGAAAGCAATGAGCAGTTCTTA. This chain connects TRBV29-1 to TRBJ2-1; D is ambiguous. CDR3 size: 10 residues. CDR1 and CDR2 (germline): SQVTM, ANQGSEA. V was clipped by 2 bases and J by 6 bases, with 2 bases between them.

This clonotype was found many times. In nucleotides, the CDR3 is TGTGCCAGCCACCGGGACCAATACACAGATACGCAGTATTTT. This codes for CASHRDQYTDTQYF. V usage is TRBV7-9 and J usage is TRBJ2-3; either TRBD1 or TRBD2 may supply D (5 bases each). The CDR3 totals 14 residues. V lost 8 bases and J lost 2, with 14 bases in between. Germline values: CDR1 SEHNR, CDR2 FQNEAQ (reference sequence).